A selection of T cell receptor beta chains follows, all from one sample in a study of shared clonotypes between healthy human individuals. The repertoire was sequenced with immunoSEQ multiplex PCR; TCRdb's copy has only in-frame clones and lacks some. This table has 2 million to 3 million clones, approximately 92% appearing once. The material sequenced was naive CD4+ T cells sorted from blood. Source of these receptors: a man between 18 and 29 years old in good health. CDR3s include the opening cysteine and the closing phenylalanine or tryptophan. The order of the fields is clone size, J gene, D gene, V gene, CDR3 protein, CDR3 DNA. D genes are given only for firm matches. Size is stated for part of the rows, as once, few or many counts, or as a class when the clone is expanded.

>NA|TRBJ1-2|NA|TRBV5-1
CASSEDSSRSGYTF
TGCGCCAGCAGCGAAGACAGTAGCAGGAGCGGCTACACCTTC
>NA|TRBJ1-4|NA|TRBV4-3
CASSQVGKLFF
TGCGCCAGCAGCCAAGTCGGTAAACTGTTTTTT
>NA|TRBJ2-5|NA|TRBV2
CASSFDGIGYETQYF
TGTGCCAGCAGTTTCGACGGGATAGGTTATGAGACCCAGTACTTC
>NA|TRBJ2-3|NA|TRBV2
CASSNLPDTQYF
TGTGCCAGCAGTAACCTCCCCGATACGCAGTATTTT
>NA|TRBJ1-5|NA|TRBV21-1
CASSSQGANQPQHF
TGTGCCAGCAGCTCCCAGGGGGCGAATCAGCCCCAGCATTTT
>NA|TRBJ2-7|TRBD1|TRBV20-1
CSAVTGVEQYF
TGCAGTGCTGTCACAGGGGTCGAGCAGTACTTC
>NA|TRBJ2-3|NA|TRBV27
CASSLPGMGGTDTQYF
TGTGCCAGCAGTTTACCGGGGATGGGGGGCACAGATACGCAGTATTTT
>NA|TRBJ2-5|TRBD2|TRBV5-1
CASSLAGGSGETQYF
TGCGCCAGCAGCTTAGCCGGCGGGAGCGGTGAGACCCAGTACTTC
>NA|TRBJ2-3|NA|TRBV6-5
CASSYSGRATTDTQYF
TGTGCCAGCAGTTACTCGGGCAGGGCTACCACAGATACGCAGTATTTT
>NA|TRBJ2-7|NA|TRBV16
CASTRTLPGSPSYEQYF
TGTGCCAGCACCCGAACGCTCCCGGGTAGCCCTTCCTACGAGCAGTACTTC
>NA|TRBJ2-2|TRBD1|TRBV5-1
CASSGGTGGGGELFF
TGCGCCAGCAGCGGAGGGACAGGGGGCGGCGGGGAGCTGTTTTTT
>NA|TRBJ2-1|TRBD2|TRBV13
CASSPRTSGRATDEQFF
TGTGCCAGCAGCCCCCGGACTAGCGGGAGGGCCACCGATGAGCAGTTCTTC
>NA|TRBJ1-1|NA|TRBV10-3
CAISETANTEAFF
TGTGCCATCAGTGAAACAGCGAACACTGAAGCTTTCTTT
>NA|TRBJ2-7|TRBD1|TRBV29-1
CSVDGTGSYEQYF
TGCAGCGTTGATGGGACAGGGTCCTACGAGCAGTACTTC
>few|TRBJ1-1|TRBD1|TRBV6-5
CASSSTGISEAFF
TGTGCCAGCAGTTCGACAGGGATCAGTGAAGCTTTCTTT
>NA|TRBJ1-4|NA|TRBV9
CASSVDPGETNEKLFF
TGTGCCAGCAGCGTAGATCCTGGGGAAACTAATGAAAAACTGTTTTTT
>NA|TRBJ1-1|NA|TRBV14
CASSQNRATEAFF
TGTGCCAGCAGCCAAAACAGGGCCACTGAAGCTTTCTTT
>NA|TRBJ2-3|NA|TRBV5-4
CASSIGQYTDTQYF
TGTGCCAGCAGCATCGGACAGTACACAGATACGCAGTATTTT
>few|TRBJ1-1|NA|TRBV5-1
CASSLAGRTEAFF
TGCGCCAGCAGTTTGGCGGGGAGGACTGAAGCTTTCTTT
>few|TRBJ1-1|NA|TRBV2
CGSGTLNTEAFF
TGTGGAAGCGGGACACTGAACACTGAAGCTTTCTTT
>NA|TRBJ1-6|NA|TRBV28
CASSFRRDSPLHF
TGTGCCAGCAGTTTTCGAAGGGATTCACCCCTCCACTTT
>NA|TRBJ2-2|NA|TRBV2
CASKKENTGELFF
TGTGCCAGTAAGAAGGAGAACACCGGGGAGCTGTTTTTT
>NA|TRBJ2-1|NA|TRBV7-2
CASSFPVGNEQFF
TGTGCCAGCAGTTTTCCCGTGGGTAATGAGCAGTTCTTC
>once|TRBJ2-7|NA|TRBV11-2
CASSLNRGGYEQYF
TGTGCCAGCAGCTTAAACAGGGGGGGCTACGAGCAGTACTTC
>NA|TRBJ2-1|TRBD2|TRBV7-2
CASSLASSGNYNEQFF
TGTGCCAGCAGCTTAGCTTCTAGCGGTAATTACAATGAGCAGTTCTTC
>NA|TRBJ2-3|NA|TRBV5-1
CASSPLGGYTDTQYF
TGCGCCAGCAGCCCCCTAGGGGGATACACAGATACGCAGTATTTT
>NA|TRBJ2-1|TRBD2|TRBV9
CASTPMSGDLYNEQFF
TGTGCCAGCACCCCCATGAGCGGGGACCTCTACAATGAGCAGTTCTTC
>NA|TRBJ2-1|TRBD1|TRBV2
CASSVIGTVLYNEQFF
TGTGCCAGCAGTGTAATAGGGACAGTCCTATACAATGAGCAGTTCTTC
>NA|TRBJ2-1|NA|TRBV29-1
CSVVQGPSYNEQFF
TGCAGCGTTGTACAGGGCCCGTCCTACAATGAGCAGTTCTTC
>NA|TRBJ2-7|TRBD2|TRBV5-1
CASSLDSSGKGYEQYF
TGCGCCAGCAGCTTGGATTCTAGCGGGAAGGGCTACGAGCAGTACTTC
>once|TRBJ1-2|TRBD1|TRBV27
CASSTTGGKGYTF
TGTGCCAGCAGTACGACAGGGGGTAAGGGCTACACCTTC
>NA|TRBJ2-7|NA|TRBV29-1
CSVEGFSDRRSYEQYF
TGCAGCGTTGAAGGTTTTAGCGACCGACGCTCCTACGAGCAGTACTTC
>NA|TRBJ2-2|NA|TRBV19
CASRGGPNTGELFF
TGTGCCAGTAGAGGCGGGCCGAACACCGGGGAGCTGTTTTTT